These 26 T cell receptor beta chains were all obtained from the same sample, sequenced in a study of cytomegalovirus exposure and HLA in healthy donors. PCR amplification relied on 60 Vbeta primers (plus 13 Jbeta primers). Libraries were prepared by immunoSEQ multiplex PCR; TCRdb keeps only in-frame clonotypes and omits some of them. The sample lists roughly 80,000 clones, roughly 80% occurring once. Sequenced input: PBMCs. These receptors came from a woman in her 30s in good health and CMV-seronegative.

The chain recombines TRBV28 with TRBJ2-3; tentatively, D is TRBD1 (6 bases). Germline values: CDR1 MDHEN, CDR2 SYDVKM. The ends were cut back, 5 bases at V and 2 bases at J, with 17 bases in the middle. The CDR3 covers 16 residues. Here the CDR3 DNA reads TGTGCCAGCAGTCTCGAACAGGGTCTCCCCACAGATACGCAGTATTTT. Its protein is CASSLEQGLPTDTQYF.

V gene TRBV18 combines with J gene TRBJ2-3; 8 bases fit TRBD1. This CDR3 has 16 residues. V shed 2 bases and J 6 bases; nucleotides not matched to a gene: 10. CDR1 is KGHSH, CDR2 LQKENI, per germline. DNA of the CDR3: TGTGCCAGCTCACCAAGACAGGGGCACACAGAGGATACGCAGTATTTT. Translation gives CASSPRQGHTEDTQYF.

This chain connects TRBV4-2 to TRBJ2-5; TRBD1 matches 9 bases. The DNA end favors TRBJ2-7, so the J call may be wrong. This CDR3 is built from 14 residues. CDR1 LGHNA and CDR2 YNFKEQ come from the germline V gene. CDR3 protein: CASQETGGPGEQYF. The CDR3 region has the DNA TGTGCCAGCCAGGAGACAGGGGGTCCTGGCGAGCAGTACTTC.

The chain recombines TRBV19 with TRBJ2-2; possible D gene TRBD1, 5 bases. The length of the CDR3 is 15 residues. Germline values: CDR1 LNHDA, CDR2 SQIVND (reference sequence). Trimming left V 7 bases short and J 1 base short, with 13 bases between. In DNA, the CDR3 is TGTGCCAGTAACAACAGGAGAAGGAACACCGGGGAGCTGTTTTTT. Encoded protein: CASNNRRRNTGELFF.

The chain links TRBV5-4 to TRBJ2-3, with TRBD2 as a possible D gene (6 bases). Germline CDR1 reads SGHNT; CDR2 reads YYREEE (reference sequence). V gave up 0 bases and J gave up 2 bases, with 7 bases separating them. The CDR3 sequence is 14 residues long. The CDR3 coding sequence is TGTGCCAGCAGCTTGGGCGGGAACACAGATACGCAGTATTTT. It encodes CASSLGGNTDTQYF.

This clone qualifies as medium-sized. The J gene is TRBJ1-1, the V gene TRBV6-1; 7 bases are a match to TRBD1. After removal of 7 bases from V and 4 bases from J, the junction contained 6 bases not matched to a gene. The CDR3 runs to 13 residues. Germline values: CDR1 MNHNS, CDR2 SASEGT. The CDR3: CASTQGETTEAFF. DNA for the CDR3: TGTGCCAGCACTCAGGGGGAGACCACTGAAGCTTTCTTT.

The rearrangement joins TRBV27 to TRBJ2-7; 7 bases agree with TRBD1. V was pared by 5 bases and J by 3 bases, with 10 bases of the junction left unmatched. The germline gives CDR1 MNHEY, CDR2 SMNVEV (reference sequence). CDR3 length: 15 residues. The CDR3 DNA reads TGTGCCAGCAGTATCCGCTTGACAGGGCACTACGAGCAGTACTTC. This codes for CASSIRLTGHYEQYF.

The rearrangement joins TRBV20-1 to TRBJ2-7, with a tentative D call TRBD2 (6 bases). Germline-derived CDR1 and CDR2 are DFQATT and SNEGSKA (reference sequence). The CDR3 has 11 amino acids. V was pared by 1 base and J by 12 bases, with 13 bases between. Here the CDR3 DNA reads TGCAGTGCTAGAGCAGGAGGGCCAGCGTACTTC. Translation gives CSARAGGPAYF.

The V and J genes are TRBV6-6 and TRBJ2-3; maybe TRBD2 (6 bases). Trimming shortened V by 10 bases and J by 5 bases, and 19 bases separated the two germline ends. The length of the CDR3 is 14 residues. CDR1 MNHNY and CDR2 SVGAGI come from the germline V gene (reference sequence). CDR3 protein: CATQRAHNGDTQYF. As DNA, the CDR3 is TGTGCCACCCAGCGGGCGCACAATGGAGATACGCAGTATTTT.

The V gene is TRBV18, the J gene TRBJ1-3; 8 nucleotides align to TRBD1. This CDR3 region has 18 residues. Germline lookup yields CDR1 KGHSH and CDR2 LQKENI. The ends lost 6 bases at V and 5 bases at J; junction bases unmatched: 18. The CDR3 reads CASSQGPGQAVRRNTIYF. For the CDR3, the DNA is TGTGCCAGCTCCCAAGGACCGGGACAGGCCGTAAGAAGAAACACCATATATTTT.

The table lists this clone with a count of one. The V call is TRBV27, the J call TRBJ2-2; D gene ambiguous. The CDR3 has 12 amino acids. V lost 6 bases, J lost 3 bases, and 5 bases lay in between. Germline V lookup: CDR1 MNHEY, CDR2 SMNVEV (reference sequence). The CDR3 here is CASSFYTGELFF. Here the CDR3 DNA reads TGTGCCAGCAGCTTTTACACCGGGGAGCTGTTTTTT.

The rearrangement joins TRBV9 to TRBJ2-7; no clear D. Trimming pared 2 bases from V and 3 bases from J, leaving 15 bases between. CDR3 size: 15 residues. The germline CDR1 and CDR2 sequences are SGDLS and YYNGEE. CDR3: CASSVGNLPHYEQYF. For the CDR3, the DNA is TGTGCCAGCAGCGTTGGCAACCTCCCGCACTACGAGCAGTACTTC.

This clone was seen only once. The CDR3 sequence: CASSPGTVADTQYF. CDR3 bases: TGTGCCAGCAGCCCCGGGACAGTTGCAGATACGCAGTATTTT. The chain has TRBV6-1 and TRBJ2-3; 7 bases fit TRBD1. The CDR3 is made up of 14 amino acids. Trimming cost V 6 bases and J 4 bases; bases outside gene matches: 7. From germline, CDR1 is MNHNS and CDR2 SASEGT.

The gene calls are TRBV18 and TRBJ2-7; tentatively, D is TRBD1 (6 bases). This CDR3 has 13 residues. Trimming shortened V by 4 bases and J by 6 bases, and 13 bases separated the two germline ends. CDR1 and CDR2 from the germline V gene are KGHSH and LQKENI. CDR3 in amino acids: CASSQTGGGEQYF. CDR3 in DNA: TGTGCCAGCTCACAGACAGGAGGTGGCGAGCAGTACTTC.

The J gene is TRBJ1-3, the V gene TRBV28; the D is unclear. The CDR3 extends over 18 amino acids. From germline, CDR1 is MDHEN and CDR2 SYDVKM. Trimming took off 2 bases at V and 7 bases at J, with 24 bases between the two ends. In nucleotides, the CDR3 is TGTGCCAGCAGTTTAGCGGCAGCCGGTCGTCGTTTTAGGAACACCATATATTTT. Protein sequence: CASSLAAAGRRFRNTIYF.

As DNA, the CDR3 is TGTGCCAGCAGCTTAGTCGAAGCGCGAAGCTCCTACGAGCAGTACTTC. It encodes CASSLVEARSSYEQYF. This rearrangement joins TRBV11-2 to TRBJ2-7, with unresolved D. The CDR3 has 16 residues. Germline V gives CDR1 SGHAT, CDR2 FQNNGV. Trimming cost V 1 base and J 0 bases, with 13 bases left between them.

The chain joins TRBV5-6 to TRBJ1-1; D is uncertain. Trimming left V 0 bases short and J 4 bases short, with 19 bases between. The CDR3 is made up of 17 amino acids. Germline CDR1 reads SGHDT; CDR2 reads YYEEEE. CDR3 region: CASSLEGLSWSFTEAFF. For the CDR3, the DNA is TGTGCCAGCAGCTTGGAAGGACTCTCCTGGTCCTTCACTGAAGCTTTCTTT.

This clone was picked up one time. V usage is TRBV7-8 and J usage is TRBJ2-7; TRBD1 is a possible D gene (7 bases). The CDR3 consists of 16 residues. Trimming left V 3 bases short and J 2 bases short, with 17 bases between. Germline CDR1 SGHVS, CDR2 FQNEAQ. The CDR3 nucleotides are TGTGCCAGCAGCTTCAACACTCGCAGGGGGGCCTACGAGCAGTACTTC. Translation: CASSFNTRRGAYEQYF. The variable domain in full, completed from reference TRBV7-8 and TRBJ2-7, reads GAGVSQSPRYKVAKRGQDVALRCDPISGHVSLFWYQQALGQGPEFLTYFQNEAQLDKSGLPSDRFFAERPEGSVSTLKIQRTQQEDSAVYLCASSFNTRRGAYEQYFGPGTRLTVT.

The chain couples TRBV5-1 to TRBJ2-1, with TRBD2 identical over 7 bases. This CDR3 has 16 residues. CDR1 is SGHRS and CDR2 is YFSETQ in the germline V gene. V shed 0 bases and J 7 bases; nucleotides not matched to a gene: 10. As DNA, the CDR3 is TGCGCCAGCAGCTTGGCCCTTGCGGGAGTTGTGAATGAGCAGTTCTTC. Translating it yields CASSLALAGVVNEQFF.

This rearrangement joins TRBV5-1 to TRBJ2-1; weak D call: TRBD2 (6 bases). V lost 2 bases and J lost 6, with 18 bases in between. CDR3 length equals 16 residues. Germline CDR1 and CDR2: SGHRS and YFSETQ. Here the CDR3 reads CASSLLGRIGANEQFF. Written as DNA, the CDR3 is TGCGCCAGCAGCTTATTGGGGAGGATAGGGGCCAATGAGCAGTTCTTC.

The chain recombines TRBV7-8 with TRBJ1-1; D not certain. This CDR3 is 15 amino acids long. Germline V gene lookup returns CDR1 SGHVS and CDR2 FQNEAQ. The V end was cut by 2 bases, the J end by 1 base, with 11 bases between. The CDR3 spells CASSLLRGGNTEAFF. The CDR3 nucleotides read TGTGCCAGCAGCTTACTTCGGGGTGGGAACACTGAAGCTTTCTTT.

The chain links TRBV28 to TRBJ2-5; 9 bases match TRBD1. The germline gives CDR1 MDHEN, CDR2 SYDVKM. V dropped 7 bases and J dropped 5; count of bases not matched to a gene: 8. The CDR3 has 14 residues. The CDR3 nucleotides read TGTGCCAGCAACCTACAGGGGGCGAGGGAGACCCAGTACTTC. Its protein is CASNLQGARETQYF.

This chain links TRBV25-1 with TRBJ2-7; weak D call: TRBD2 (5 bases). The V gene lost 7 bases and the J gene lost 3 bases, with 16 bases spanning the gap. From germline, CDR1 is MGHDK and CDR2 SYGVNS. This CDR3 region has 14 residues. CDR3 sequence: CASTASGSGYEQYF. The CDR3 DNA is TGTGCCAGCACCGCATCGGGGTCAGGCTACGAGCAGTACTTC.

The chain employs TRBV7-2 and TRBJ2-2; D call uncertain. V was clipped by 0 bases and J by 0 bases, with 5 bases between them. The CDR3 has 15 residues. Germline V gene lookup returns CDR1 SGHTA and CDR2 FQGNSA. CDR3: CASSLASANTGELFF. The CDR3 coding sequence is TGTGCCAGCAGCTTAGCCTCCGCGAACACCGGGGAGCTGTTTTTT. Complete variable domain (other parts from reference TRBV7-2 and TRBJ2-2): GAGVSQSPSNKVTEKGKDVELRCDPISGHTALYWYRQSLGQGLEFLIYFQGNSAPDKSGLPSDRFSAERTGGSVSTLTIQRTQQEDSAVYLCASSLASANTGELFFGEGSRLTVL.

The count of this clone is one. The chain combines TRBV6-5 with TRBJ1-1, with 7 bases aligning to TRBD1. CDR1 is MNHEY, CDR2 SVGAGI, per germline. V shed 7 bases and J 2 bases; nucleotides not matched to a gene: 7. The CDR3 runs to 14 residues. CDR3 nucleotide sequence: TGTGCCAGCATCTCCTCAGGGGGTAACACTGAAGCTTTCTTT. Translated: CASISSGGNTEAFF.

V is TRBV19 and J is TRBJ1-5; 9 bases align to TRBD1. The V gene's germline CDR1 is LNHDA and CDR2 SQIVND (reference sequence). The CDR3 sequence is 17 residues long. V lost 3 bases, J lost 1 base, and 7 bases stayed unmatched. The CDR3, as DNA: TGTGCCAGTAGTATTCGCCAGGGACAGGGAAGCAATCAGCCCCAGCATTTT. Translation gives CASSIRQGQGSNQPQHF. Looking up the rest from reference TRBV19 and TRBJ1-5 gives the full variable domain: DGGITQSPKYLFRKEGQNVTLSCEQNLNHDAMYWYRQDPGQGLRLIYYSQIVNDFQKGDIAEGYSVSREKKESFPLTVTSAQKNPTAFYLCASSIRQGQGSNQPQHFGDGTRLSIL.